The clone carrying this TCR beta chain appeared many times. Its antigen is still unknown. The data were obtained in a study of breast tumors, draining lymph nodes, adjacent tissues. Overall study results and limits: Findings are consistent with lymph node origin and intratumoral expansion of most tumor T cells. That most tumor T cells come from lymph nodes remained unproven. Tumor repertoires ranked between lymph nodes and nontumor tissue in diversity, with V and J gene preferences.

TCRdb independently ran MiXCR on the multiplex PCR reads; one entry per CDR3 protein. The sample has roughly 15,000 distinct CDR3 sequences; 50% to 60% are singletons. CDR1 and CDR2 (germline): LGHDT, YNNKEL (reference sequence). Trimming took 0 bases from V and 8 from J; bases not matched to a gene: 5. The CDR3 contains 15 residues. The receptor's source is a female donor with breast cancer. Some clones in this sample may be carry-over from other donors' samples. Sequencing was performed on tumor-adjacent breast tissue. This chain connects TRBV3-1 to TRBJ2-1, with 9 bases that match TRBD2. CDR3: CASSQEGGRGYEQFF. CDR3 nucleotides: TGTGCCAGCAGCCAAGAGGGCGGGAGGGGCTATGAGCAGTTCTTC.